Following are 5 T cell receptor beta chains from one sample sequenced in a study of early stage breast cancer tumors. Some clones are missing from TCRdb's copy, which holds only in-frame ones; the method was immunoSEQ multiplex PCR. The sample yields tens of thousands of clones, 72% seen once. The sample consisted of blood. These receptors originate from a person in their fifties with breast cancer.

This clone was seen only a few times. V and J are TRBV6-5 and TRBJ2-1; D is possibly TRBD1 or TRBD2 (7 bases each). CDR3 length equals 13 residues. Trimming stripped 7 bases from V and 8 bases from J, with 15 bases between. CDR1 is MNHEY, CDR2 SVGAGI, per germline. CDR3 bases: TGTGCCAGCACCCGGGGAGGGGGCTATGAGCAGTTCTTC. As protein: CASTRGGGYEQFF.

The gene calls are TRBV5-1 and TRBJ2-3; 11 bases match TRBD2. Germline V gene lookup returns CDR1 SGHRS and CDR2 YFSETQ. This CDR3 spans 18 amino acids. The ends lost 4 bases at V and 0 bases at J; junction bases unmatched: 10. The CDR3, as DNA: TGCGCCAGCAGCCCCTATAATAGCGGGAGGGCCAGCACAGATACGCAGTATTTT. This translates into CASSPYNSGRASTDTQYF.

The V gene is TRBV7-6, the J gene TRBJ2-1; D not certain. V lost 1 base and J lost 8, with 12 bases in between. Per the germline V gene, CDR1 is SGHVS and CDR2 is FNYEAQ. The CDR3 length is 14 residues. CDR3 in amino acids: CASSLGGGDHEQFF. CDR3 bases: TGTGCCAGCAGCTTAGGCGGCGGCGACCATGAGCAGTTCTTC.

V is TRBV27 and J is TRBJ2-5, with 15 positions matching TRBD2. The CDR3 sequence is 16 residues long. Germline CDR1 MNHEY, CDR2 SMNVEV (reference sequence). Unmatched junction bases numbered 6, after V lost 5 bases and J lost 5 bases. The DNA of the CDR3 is TGTGCCAGCAGTCCGGGACTAGCGGGAGGAATGGAGACCCAGTACTTC. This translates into CASSPGLAGGMETQYF.

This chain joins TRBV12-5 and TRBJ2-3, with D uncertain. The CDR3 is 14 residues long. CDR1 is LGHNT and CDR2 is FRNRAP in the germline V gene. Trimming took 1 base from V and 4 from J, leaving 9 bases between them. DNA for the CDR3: TGTGCTAGTGGTTTGGGAAAGTCCCCAGATACGCAGTATTTT. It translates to CASGLGKSPDTQYF.